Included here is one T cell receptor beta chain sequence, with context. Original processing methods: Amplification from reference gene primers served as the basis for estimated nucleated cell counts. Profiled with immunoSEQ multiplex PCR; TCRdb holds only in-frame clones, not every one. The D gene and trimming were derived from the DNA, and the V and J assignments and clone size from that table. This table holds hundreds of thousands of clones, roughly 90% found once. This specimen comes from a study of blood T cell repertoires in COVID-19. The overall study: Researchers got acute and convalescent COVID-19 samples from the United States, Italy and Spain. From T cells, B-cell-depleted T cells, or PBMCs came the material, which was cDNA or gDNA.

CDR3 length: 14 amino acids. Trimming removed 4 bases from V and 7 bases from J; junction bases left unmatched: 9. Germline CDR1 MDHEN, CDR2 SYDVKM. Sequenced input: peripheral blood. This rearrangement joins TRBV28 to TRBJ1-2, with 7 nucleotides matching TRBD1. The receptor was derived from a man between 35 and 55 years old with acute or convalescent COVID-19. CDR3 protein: CASSYPTGSVGYTF. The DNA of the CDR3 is TGTGCCAGCAGTTACCCGACAGGGTCGGTTGGCTACACCTTC.